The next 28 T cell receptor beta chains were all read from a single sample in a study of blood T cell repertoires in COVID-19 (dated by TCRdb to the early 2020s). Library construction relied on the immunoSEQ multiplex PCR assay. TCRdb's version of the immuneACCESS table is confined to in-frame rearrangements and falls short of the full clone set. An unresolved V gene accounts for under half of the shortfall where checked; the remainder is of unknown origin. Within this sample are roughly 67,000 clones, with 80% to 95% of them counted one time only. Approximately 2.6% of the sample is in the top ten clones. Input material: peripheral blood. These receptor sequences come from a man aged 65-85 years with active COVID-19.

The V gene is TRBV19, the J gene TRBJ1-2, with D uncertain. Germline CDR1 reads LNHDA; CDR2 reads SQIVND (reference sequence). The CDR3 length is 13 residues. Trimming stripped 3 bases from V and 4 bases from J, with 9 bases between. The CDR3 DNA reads TGTGCCAGTAGTATCGTGGGGAGCTATGGCTACACCTTC. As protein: CASSIVGSYGYTF.

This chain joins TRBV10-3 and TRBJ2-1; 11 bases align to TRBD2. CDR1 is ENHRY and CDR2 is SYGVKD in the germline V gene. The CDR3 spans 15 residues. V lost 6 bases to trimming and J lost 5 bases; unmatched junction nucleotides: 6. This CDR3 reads CAIRMTSGEDNEQFF. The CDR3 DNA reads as TGTGCCATCAGGATGACTAGCGGGGAGGACAATGAGCAGTTCTTC.

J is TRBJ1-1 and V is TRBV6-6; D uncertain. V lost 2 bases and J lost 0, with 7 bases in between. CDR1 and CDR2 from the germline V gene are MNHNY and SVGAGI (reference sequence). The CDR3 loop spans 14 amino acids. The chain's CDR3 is CASSYAEVNTEAFF. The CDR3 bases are TGTGCCAGCAGTTACGCGGAAGTGAACACTGAAGCTTTCTTT.

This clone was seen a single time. The CDR3 bases are TGTGCCACCAGTGACCCTCTCATGACAGGGGCGGATGGCTACACCTTC. This codes for CATSDPLMTGADGYTF. This sequence joins TRBV24-1 and TRBJ1-2; TRBD1 matches at 8 bases. The V segment lost 4 bases and the J segment 6 bases; nucleotides outside the gene matches: 12. This CDR3 is built from 16 residues. Germline values: CDR1 KGHDR, CDR2 SFDVKD.

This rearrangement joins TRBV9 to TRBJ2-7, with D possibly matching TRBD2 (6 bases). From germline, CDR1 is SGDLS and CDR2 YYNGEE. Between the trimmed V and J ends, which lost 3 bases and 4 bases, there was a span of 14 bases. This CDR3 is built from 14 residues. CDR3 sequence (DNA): TGTGCCAGCAGCGGCGAGGAGGGGTTGTACGAGCAGTACGTC. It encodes CASSGEEGLYEQYV.

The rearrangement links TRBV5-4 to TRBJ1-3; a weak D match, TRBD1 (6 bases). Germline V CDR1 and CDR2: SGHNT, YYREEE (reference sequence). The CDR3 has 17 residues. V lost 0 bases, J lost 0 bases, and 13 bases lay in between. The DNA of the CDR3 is TGTGCCAGCAGCTTGGGTGGGGGGGCATCCTCTGGAAACACCATATATTTT. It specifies CASSLGGGASSGNTIYF.

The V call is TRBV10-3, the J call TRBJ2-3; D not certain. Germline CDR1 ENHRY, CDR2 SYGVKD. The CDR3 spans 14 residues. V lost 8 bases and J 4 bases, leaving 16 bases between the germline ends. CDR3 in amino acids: CAIHAGRTADTQYF. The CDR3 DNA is TGTGCCATCCATGCTGGTCGTACGGCAGATACGCAGTATTTT.

CDR3 in amino acids: CASRSLQGGCVSNQPQHF. CDR3 in DNA: TGTGCCAGCAGGTCTCTCCAGGGTGGTTGTGTAAGCAATCAGCCCCAGCATTTT. The chain combines TRBV7-9 with TRBJ1-5, with D possibly matching TRBD1 (5 bases). Trimming shortened V by 6 bases and J by 1 base, and 22 bases separated the two germline ends. The CDR3 has 18 residues. Germline V gives CDR1 SEHNR, CDR2 FQNEAQ (reference sequence). The entire variable domain, with the rest obtained from reference TRBV7-9 and TRBJ1-5, is as follows: DTGVSQNPRHKITKRGQNVTFRCDPISEHNRLYWYRQTLGQGPEFLTYFQNEAQLEKSRLLSDRFSAERPKGSFSTLEIQRTEQGDSAMYLCASRSLQGGCVSNQPQHFGDGTRLSIL.

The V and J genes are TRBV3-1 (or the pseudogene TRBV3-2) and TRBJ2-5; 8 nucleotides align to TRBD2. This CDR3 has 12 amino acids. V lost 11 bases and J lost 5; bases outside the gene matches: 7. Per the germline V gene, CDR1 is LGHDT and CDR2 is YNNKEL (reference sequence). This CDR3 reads CAGGGLGETQYF. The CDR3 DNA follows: TGTGCCGGCGGGGGGCTGGGTGAGACCCAGTACTTC.

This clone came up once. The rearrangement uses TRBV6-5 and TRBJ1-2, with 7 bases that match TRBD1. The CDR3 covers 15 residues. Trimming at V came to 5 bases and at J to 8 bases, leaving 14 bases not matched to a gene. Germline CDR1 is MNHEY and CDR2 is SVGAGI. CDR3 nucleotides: TGTGCCAGCAGTCGAGGGGGACAGACCCCTTGGGGCTACACCTTC. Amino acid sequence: CASSRGGQTPWGYTF.

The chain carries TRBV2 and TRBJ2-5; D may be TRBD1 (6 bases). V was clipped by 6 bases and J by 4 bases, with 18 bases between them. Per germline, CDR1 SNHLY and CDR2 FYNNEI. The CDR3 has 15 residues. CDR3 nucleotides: TGTGCCAGCAGCGCTGACAACTTCAGGGGAGAGACCCAGTACTTC. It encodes CASSADNFRGETQYF. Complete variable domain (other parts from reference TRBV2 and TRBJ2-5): EPEVTQTPSHQVTQMGQEVILRCVPISNHLYFYWYRQILGQKVEFLVSFYNNEISEKSEIFDDQFSVERPDGSNFTLKIRSTKLEDSAMYFCASSADNFRGETQYFGPGTRLLVL.

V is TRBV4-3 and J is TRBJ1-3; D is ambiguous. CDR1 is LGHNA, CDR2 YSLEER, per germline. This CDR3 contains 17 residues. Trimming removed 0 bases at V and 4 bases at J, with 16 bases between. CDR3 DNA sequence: TGCGCCAGCAGCCAAGATCGAGGGTTCTTGGGGGGAAACACCATATATTTT. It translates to CASSQDRGFLGGNTIYF.

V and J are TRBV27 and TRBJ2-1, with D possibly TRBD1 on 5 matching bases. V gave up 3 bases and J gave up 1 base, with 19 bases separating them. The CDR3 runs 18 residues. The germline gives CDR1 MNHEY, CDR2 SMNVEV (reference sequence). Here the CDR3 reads CASSLPHKNRISYNEQFF. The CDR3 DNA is TGTGCCAGCAGTTTGCCTCACAAGAACAGGATTTCCTACAATGAGCAGTTCTTC.

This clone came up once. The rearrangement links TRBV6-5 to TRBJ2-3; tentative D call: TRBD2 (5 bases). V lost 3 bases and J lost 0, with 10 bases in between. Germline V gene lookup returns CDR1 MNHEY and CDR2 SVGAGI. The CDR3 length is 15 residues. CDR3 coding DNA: TGTGCCAGCAGTTATTCACTAGAAAGCACAGATACGCAGTATTTT. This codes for CASSYSLESTDTQYF.

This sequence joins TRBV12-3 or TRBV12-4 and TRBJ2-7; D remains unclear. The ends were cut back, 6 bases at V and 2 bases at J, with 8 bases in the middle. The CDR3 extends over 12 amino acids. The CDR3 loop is CASSPSTYEQYF. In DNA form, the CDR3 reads TGTGCCAGCAGCCCCTCTACCTACGAGCAGTACTTC.

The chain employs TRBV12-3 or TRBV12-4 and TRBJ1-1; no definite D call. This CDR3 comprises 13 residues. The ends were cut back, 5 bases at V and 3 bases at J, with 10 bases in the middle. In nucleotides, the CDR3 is TGTGCCAGCAGTCCTTACCCGGACACTGAAGCTTTCTTT. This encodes CASSPYPDTEAFF.

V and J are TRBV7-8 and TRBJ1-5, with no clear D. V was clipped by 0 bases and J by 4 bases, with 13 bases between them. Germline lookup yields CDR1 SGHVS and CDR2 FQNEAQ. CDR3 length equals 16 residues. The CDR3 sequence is CASSLAGGPLNQPQHF. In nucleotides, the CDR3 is TGTGCCAGCAGCTTAGCGGGAGGGCCTCTTAATCAGCCCCAGCATTTT.

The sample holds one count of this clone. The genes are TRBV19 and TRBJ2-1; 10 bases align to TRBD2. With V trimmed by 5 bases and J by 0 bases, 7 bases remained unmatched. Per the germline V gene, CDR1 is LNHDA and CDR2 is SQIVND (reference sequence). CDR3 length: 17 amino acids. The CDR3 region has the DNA TGTGCCAGTAGTCCCCGACTAGCGGGCTTCTCCTACAATGAGCAGTTCTTC. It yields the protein CASSPRLAGFSYNEQFF.

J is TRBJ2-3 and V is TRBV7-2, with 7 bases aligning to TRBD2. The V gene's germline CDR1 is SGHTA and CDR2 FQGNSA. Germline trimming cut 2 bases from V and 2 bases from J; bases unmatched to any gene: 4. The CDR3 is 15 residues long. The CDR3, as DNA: TGTGCCAGCAGCTTATACGGGGGGACCACAGATACGCAGTATTTT. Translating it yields CASSLYGGTTDTQYF.

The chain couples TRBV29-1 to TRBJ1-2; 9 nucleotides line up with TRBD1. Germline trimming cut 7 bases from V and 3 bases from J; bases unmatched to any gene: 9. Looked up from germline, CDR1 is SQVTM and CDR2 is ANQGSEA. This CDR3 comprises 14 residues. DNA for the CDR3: TGCAGCGCTATCACTCGGGACAGGGACTATGGCTACACCTTC. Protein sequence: CSAITRDRDYGYTF.

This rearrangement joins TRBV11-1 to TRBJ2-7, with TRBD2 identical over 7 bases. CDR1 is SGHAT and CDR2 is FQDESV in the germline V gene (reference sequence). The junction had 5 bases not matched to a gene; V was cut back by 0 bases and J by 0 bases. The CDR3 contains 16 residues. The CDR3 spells CASSLATGGGSYEQYF. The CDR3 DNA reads TGTGCCAGCAGCTTAGCTACGGGCGGGGGCTCCTACGAGCAGTACTTC.

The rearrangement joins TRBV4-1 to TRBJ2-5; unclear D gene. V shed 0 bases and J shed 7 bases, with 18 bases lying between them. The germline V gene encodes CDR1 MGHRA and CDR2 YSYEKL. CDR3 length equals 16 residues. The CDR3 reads CASSQDRQSRLGTQYF. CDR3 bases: TGCGCCAGCAGCCAAGATCGTCAGTCGCGGCTAGGGACCCAGTACTTC.

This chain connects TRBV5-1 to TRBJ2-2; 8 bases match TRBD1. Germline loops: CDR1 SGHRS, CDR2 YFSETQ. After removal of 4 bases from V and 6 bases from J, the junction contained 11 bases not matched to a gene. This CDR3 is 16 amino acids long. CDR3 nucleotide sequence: TGCGCCAGCAGCCATGCCACCGGGACAGGAGCCGGGGAGCTGTTTTTT. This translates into CASSHATGTGAGELFF. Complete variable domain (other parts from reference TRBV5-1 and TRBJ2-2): KAGVTQTPRYLIKTRGQQVTLSCSPISGHRSVSWYQQTPGQGLQFLFEYFSETQRNKGNFPGRFSGRQFSNSRSEMNVSTLELGDSALYLCASSHATGTGAGELFFGEGSRLTVL.

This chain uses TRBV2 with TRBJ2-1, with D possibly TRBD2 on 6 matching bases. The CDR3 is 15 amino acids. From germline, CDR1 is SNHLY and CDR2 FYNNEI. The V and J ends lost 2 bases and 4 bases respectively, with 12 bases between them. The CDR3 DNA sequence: TGTGCCAGCAGTGAACTACCACTAGCATACAATGAGCAGTTCTTC. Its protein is CASSELPLAYNEQFF.

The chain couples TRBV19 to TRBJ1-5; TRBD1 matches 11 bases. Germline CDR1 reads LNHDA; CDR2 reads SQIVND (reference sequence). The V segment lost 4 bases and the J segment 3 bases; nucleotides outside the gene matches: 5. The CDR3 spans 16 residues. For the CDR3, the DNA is TGTGCCAGTAGTAACCGGGACAGGGGGAACAATCAGCCCCAGCATTTT. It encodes CASSNRDRGNNQPQHF.

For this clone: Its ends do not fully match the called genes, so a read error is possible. CDR3 sequence (DNA): TGTGCCAGCCGACTTGCCCTCTTCTCTAGGGCCAACGTCCTGACTTTC. Translating gives CASRLALFSRANVLTF. V gene TRBV18 combines with J gene TRBJ2-6; no clear D. Germline V CDR1 and CDR2: KGHSH, LQKENI. The CDR3 is made up of 16 amino acids.

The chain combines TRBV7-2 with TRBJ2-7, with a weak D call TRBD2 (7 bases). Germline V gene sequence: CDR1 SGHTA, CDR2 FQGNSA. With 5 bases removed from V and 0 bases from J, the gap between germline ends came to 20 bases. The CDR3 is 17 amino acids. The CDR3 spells CASSPGVGRGSSYEQYF. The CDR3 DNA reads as TGTGCCAGCAGCCCAGGGGTCGGGCGGGGGAGCTCCTACGAGCAGTACTTC.

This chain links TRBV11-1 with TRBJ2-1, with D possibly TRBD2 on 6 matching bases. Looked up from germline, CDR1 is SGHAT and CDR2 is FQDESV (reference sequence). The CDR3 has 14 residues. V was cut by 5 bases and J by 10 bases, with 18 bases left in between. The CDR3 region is CASSAGLPGEEQFF. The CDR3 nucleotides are TGTGCCAGCAGCGCGGGACTTCCCGGCGAGGAGCAGTTCTTC.